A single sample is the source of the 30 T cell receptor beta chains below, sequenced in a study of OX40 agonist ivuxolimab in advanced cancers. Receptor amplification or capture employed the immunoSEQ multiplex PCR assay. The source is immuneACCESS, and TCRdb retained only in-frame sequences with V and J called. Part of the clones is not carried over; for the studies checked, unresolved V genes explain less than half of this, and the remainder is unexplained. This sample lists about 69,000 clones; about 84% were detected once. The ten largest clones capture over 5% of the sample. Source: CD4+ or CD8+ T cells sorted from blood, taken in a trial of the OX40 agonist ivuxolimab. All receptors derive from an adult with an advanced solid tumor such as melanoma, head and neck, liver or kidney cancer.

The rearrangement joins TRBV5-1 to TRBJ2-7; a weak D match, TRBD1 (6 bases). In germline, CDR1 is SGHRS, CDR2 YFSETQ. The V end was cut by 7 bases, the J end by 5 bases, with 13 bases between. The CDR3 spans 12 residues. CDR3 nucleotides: TGCGCCAGCCAGGGGCCGTCTGACGAGCAGTACTTC. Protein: CASQGPSDEQYF.

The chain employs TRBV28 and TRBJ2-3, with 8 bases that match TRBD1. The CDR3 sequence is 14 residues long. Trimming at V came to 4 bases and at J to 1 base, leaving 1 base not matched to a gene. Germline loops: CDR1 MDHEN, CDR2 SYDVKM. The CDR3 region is CASSWGQGTDTQYF. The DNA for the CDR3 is TGTGCCAGCAGTTGGGGACAGGGCACAGATACGCAGTATTTT.

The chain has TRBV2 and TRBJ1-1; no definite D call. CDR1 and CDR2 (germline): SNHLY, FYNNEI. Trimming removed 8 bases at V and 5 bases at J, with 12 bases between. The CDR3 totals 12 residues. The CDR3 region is CASEWVLTEAFF. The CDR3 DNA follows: TGTGCCAGCGAATGGGTTTTGACTGAAGCTTTCTTT.

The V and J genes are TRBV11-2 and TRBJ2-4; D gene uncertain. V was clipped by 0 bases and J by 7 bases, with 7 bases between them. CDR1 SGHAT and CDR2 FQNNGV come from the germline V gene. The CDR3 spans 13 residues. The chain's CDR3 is CASSLDTANIQYF. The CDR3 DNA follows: TGTGCCAGCAGCTTAGACACCGCGAACATTCAGTACTTC.

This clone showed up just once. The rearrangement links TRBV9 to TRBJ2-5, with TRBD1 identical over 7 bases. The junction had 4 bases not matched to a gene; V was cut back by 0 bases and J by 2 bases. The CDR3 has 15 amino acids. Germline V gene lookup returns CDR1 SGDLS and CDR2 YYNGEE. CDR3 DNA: TGTGCCAGCAGCGTAGTCGGGACAGTTCAAGAGACCCAGTACTTC. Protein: CASSVVGTVQETQYF.

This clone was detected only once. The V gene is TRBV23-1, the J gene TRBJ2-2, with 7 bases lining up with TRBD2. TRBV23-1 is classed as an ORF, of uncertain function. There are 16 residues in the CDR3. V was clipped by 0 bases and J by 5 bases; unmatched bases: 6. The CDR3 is CASSQSGRVRTGELFF. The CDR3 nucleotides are TGCGCCAGCAGTCAATCGGGGAGGGTGAGGACCGGGGAGCTGTTTTTT.

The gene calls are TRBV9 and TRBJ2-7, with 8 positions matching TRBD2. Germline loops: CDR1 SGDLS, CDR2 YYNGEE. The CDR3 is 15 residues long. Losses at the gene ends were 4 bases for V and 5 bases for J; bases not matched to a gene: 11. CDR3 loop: CASSKEAGGYHEQYF. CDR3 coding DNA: TGTGCCAGCAGCAAAGAGGCGGGAGGTTACCACGAGCAGTACTTC. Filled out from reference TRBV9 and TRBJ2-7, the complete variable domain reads DSGVTQTPKHLITATGQRVTLRCSPRSGDLSVYWYQQSLDQGLQFLIQYYNGEERAKGNILERFSAQQFPDLHSELNLSSLELGDSALYFCASSKEAGGYHEQYFGPGTRLTVT.

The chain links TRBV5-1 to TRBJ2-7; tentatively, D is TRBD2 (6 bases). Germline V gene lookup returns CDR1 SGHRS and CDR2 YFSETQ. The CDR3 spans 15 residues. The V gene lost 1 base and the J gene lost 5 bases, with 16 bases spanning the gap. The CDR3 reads CASSLRTSAGNEQYF. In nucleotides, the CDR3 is TGCGCCAGCAGCTTGAGAACATCCGCGGGGAACGAGCAGTACTTC.

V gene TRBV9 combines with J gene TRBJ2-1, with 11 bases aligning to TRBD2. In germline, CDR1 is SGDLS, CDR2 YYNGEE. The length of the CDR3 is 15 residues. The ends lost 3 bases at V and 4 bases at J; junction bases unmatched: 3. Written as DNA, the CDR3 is TGTGCCAGCAGCGGGGGACTAGCGGATTACAATGAGCAGTTCTTC. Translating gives CASSGGLADYNEQFF.

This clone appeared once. DNA of the CDR3: TGTGCCAGCAGCTCGATACAGGGAACGGGCACAGATACGCAGTATTTT. It specifies CASSSIQGTGTDTQYF. This chain links TRBV7-2 with TRBJ2-3; possible D gene TRBD1, 6 bases. The V gene lost 4 bases and the J gene lost 1 base, with 15 bases spanning the gap. The length of the CDR3 is 16 residues. Germline values: CDR1 SGHTA, CDR2 FQGNSA.

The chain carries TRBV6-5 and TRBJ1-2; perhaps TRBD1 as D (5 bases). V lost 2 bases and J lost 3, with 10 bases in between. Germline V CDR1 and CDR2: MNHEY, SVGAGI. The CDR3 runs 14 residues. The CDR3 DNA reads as TGTGCCAGCAGTTACGGGCGGGGGTACTATGGCTACACCTTC. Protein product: CASSYGRGYYGYTF.

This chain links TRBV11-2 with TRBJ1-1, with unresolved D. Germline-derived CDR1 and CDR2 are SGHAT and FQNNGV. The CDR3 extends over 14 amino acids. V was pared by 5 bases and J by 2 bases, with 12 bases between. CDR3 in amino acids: CASSPTQVNTEAFF. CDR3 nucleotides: TGTGCCAGCAGCCCGACCCAGGTAAACACTGAAGCTTTCTTT.

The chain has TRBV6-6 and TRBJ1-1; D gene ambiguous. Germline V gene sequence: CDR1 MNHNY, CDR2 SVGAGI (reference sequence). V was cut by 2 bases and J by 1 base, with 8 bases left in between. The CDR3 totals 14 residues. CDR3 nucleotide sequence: TGTGCCAGCAGTTACGCCTACAAGAACACTGAAGCTTTCTTT. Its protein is CASSYAYKNTEAFF.

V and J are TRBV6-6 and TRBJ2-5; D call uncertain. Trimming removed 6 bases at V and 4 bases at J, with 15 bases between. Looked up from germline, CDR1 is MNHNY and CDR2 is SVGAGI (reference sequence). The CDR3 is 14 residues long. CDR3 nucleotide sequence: TGTGCCAGCAGCCTGCCCTCGGAAGGAGAGACCCAGTACTTC. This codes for CASSLPSEGETQYF.

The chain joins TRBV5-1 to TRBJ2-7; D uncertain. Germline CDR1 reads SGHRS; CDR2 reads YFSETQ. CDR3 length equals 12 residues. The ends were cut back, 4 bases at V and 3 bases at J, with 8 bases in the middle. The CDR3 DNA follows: TGCGCCAGCAGCCTGCCGAGCTACGAGCAGTACTTC. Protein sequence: CASSLPSYEQYF.

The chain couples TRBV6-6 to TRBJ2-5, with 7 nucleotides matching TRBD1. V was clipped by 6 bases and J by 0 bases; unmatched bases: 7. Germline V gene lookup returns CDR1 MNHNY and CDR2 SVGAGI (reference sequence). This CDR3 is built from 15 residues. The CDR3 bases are TGTGCCAGCAGCAACCGACAGGGCTACCAAGAGACCCAGTACTTC. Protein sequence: CASSNRQGYQETQYF.

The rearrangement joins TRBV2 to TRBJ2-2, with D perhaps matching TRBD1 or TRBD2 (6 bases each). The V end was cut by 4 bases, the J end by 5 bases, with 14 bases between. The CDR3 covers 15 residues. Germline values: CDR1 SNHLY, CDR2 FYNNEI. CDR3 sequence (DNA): TGTGCCAGCAGTGGCGTGGGGGGCGAGACCGGGGAGCTGTTTTTT. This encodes CASSGVGGETGELFF.

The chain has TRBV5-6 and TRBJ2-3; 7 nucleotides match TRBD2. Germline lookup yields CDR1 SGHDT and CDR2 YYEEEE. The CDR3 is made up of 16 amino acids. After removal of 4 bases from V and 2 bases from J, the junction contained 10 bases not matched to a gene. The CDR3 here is CASSLRWGGYTDTQYF. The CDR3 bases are TGTGCCAGCAGCCTGAGATGGGGGGGTTACACAGATACGCAGTATTTT. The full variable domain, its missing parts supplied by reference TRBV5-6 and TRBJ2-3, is DAGVTQSPTHLIKTRGQQVTLRCSPKSGHDTVSWYQQALGQGPQFIFQYYEEEERQRGNFPDRFSGHQFPNYSSELNVNALLLGDSALYLCASSLRWGGYTDTQYFGPGTRLTVL.

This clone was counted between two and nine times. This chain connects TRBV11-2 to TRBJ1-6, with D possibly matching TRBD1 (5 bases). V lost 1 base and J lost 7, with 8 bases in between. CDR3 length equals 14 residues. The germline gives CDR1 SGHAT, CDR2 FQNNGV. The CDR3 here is CASSLGGSNSPLHF. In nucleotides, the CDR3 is TGTGCCAGCAGCTTAGGGGGCTCAAATTCACCCCTCCACTTT.

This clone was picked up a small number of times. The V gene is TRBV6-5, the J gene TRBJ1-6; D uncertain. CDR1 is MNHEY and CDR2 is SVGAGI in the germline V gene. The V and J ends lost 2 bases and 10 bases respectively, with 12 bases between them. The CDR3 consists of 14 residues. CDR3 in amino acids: CASSYRVSRSPLHF. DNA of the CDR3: TGTGCCAGCAGTTACAGGGTTTCGAGGTCACCCCTCCACTTT.

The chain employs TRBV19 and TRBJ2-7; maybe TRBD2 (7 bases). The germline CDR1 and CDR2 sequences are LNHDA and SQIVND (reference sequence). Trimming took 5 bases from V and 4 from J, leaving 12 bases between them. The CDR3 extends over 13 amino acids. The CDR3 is CASSFRGGYEQYF. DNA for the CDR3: TGTGCCAGTAGTTTTAGGGGGGGATACGAGCAGTACTTC.

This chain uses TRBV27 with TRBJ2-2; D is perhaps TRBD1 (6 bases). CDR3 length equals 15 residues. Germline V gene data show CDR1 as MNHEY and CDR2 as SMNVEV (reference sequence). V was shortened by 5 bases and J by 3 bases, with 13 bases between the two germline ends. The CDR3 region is CASSHTGLDTGELFF. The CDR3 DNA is TGTGCCAGCAGTCATACAGGGCTCGACACCGGGGAGCTGTTTTTT.

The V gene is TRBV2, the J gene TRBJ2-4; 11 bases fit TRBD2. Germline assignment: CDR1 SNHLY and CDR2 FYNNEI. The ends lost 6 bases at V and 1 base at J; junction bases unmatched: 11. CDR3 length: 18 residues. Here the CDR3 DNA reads TGTGCCAGCAGCTCGGACATAGCGGGGGGGCTGGCCAAAAACATTCAGTACTTC. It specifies CASSSDIAGGLAKNIQYF.

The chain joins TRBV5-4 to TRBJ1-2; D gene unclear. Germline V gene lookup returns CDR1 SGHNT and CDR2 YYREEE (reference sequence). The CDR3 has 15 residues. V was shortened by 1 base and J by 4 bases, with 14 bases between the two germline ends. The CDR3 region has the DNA TGTGCCAGCAGCTTGAAGTCTCGAGTACCCTATGGCTACACCTTC. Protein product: CASSLKSRVPYGYTF.

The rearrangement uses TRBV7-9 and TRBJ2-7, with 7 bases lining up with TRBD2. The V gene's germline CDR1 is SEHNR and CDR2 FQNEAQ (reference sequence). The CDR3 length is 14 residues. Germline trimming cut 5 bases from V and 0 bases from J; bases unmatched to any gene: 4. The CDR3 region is CASSPWTSSYEQYF. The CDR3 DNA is TGTGCCAGCAGCCCATGGACTAGCTCCTACGAGCAGTACTTC.

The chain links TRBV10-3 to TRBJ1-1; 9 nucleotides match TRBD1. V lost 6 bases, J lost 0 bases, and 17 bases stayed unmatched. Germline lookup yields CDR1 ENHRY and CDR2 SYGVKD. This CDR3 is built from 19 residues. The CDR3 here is CAISRTGVGVGAMNTEAFF. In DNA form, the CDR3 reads TGTGCCATCAGCCGGACAGGGGTAGGGGTAGGGGCCATGAACACTGAAGCTTTCTTT.

CDR3 in amino acids: CASSLRGWSTEAFF. CDR3 coding DNA: TGCGCCAGCAGCTTGCGGGGGTGGAGCACTGAAGCTTTCTTT. This sequence joins TRBV5-1 and TRBJ1-1, with a weak D call TRBD1 (5 bases). Germline-derived CDR1 and CDR2 are SGHRS and YFSETQ. This CDR3 spans 14 amino acids. V lost 1 base and J lost 4, with 11 bases in between.

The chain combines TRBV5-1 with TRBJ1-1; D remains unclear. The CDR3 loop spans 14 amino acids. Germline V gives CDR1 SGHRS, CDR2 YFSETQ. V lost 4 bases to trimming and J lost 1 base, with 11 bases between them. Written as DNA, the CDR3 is TGCGCCAGCAGCACTATGACGGCGAACACTGAAGCTTTCTTT. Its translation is CASSTMTANTEAFF.

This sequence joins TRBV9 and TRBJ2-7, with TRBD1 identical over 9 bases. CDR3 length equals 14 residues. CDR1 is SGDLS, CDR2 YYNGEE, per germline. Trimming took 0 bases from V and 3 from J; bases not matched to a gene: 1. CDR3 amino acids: CASSVGQGVYEQYF. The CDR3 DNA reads TGTGCCAGCAGCGTAGGACAGGGGGTCTACGAGCAGTACTTC.

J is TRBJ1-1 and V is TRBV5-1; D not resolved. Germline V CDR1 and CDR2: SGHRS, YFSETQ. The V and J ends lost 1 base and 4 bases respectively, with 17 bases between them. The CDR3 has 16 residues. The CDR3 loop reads CASSLSTQQGTTEAFF. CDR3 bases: TGCGCCAGCAGCTTGTCGACCCAACAAGGTACCACTGAAGCTTTCTTT.